Each of the 7 T cell receptor beta chains below was sequenced from the same sample in a study of T cells in women clearing cervical HPV infection. TCRdb's table, derived via immunoSEQ multiplex PCR, lists solely in-frame clones and lacks some. The sample yields 31,000 or so clones, of which the top ten take up 3.5% to 5.5%. Sequences were obtained from blood buffy coat. These receptors all stem from a woman aged 18-69 years with a cervical HPV16 infection that either progressed to CIN3+ or cleared (not recorded which).

A note on this clone: The CDR3 end is not reached by the read, which stops 3 residues before it; the germline J gene fills it in. The rearrangement uses TRBV19 and TRBJ1-6, with TRBD1 as a possible D gene (6 bases). The CDR3 extends over 15 amino acids. The V and J ends lost 5 bases and 6 bases respectively, with 14 bases between them. CDR1 and CDR2 (germline): LNHDA, SQIVND (reference sequence). CDR3: CASSPPTGLNSPLHF. CDR3 DNA (partial): TGTGCCAGTAGTCCTCCGACAGGCCTTAATTCACCC.

With regard to this clone: The CDR3 end is not reached by the read, which stops 3 residues before it; the germline J gene fills it in. V and J are TRBV20-1 and TRBJ2-3; the D gene is possibly TRBD2 (6 bases). The CDR3 covers 13 residues. From germline, CDR1 is DFQATT and CDR2 SNEGSKA (reference sequence). The CDR3 sequence is CSARVLAGETQYF. Incomplete CDR3 DNA: TGCAGTGCTAGAGTACTAGCCGGAGAGACG.

Concerning this clone: The read gets to within 3 residues of the CDR3 end, and the germline J gene fills in the rest. V and J are TRBV20-1 and TRBJ1-2; 7 nucleotides match TRBD1. Per germline, CDR1 DFQATT and CDR2 SNEGSKA (reference sequence). The J segment lost 6 bases and the V segment lost 3 bases, leaving 4 bases of the junction unmatched. The CDR3 runs to 12 residues. The CDR3 loop is CSASDRDDGYTF. The DNA read from the CDR3 is TGCAGTGCTAGTGACAGGGATGATGGC.

In the case of this clone: The sequenced fragment ends 3 residues before the CDR3 boundary, so the rest is inferred from the germline J gene. The rearrangement joins TRBV2 to TRBJ2-5; 11 nucleotides line up with TRBD2. Germline CDR1 reads SNHLY; CDR2 reads FYNNEI. The V gene end was trimmed by 4 bases and the J gene end by 2 bases; junction bases not matched to a gene: 3. This CDR3 has 15 residues. The CDR3 loop reads CASSASGGQQETQYF. The sequenced part of the CDR3 DNA is TGTGCCAGCAGTGCTAGCGGGGGGCAGCAAGAGACC.

Details on this clone: Coverage ceases 3 residues before the CDR3 finishes, and the germline J gene fills in the end. The V and J genes are TRBV29-1 and TRBJ2-1; no reliable D call. V lost 4 bases and J 2 bases, leaving 15 bases between the germline ends. CDR1 is SQVTM and CDR2 is ANQGSEA in the germline V gene. The CDR3 length is 15 residues. The sequenced CDR3 bases are TGCAGCGTTGTCCCCCTCCAGAGTGCCTACAATGAG. Residues: CSVVPLQSAYNE. The entire CDR3 reads CSVVPLQSAYNEQFF.

In regard to this clone: From the germline J gene comes the end of the CDR3, since the read stops 3 residues before it. This chain joins TRBV30 and TRBJ1-5, with TRBD1 matching 9 bases. After removal of 3 bases from V and 6 bases from J, the junction contained 12 bases not matched to a gene. The CDR3 sequence is 16 residues long. CDR1 is GTSNPN, CDR2 SVGIG, per germline (reference sequence). CDR3 amino acids: CAWRGLGQGGTQPQHF. CDR3 DNA, as far as it was read: TGTGCCTGGAGGGGCCTGGGACAGGGAGGCACTCAGCCC.

The sequenced part of the CDR3 DNA is TGTGCCAGCAGCGGGACAGAAAATTCACCC. Amino acid sequence: CASSGTENSP. The CDR3 in its entirety is CASSGTENSPLHF. The chain combines TRBV2 with TRBJ1-6; 7 bases fit TRBD1. The read ends 3 residues before the CDR3 terminus; that terminus is restored from the germline J gene. Germline CDR1 is SNHLY and CDR2 is FYNNEI. The CDR3 consists of 13 residues. V dropped 6 bases and J dropped 7; count of bases not matched to a gene: 3.